A single sample is the source of the 18 T cell receptor beta chains below, sequenced in a study of CD8+ T cells in alopecia areata. Reverse transcribed after extraction, RNA yielded cDNA as the sequencing template. Assay: immunoSEQ multiplex PCR; the TCRdb copy retains only in-frame clones and omits some. This sample yields 150,000 or so clones, of which around 86% are seen a single time; approximately 16% belongs to the top ten. Sequenced here: CD8+ T cells sorted from blood, sampled at week 0. The receptor source for this set is a human donor with alopecia areata.

This rearrangement joins TRBV4-1 to TRBJ2-1, with a tentative D call TRBD2 (6 bases). With 6 bases removed from V and 5 bases from J, the gap between germline ends came to 17 bases. Looked up from germline, CDR1 is MGHRA and CDR2 is YSYEKL. CDR3 length: 15 residues. The CDR3 spells CASSTMASENNEQFF. The CDR3, as DNA: TGCGCCAGCAGTACCATGGCTAGCGAGAACAATGAGCAGTTCTTC.

This chain connects TRBV15 to TRBJ2-1; 12 bases are a match to TRBD2. V was clipped by 5 bases and J by 8 bases; unmatched bases: 10. Germline V gives CDR1 LNHNV, CDR2 YYDKDF (reference sequence). The CDR3 consists of 16 residues. The CDR3 DNA reads as TGTGCCACCAGCGCCATTCTAGCGGGGGGGTACGATGAGCAGTTCTTC. Encoded protein: CATSAILAGGYDEQFF.

The genes are TRBV2 and TRBJ2-1, with D perhaps assigned TRBD1 or TRBD2 (6 bases each). Germline lookup yields CDR1 SNHLY and CDR2 FYNNEI. This CDR3 comprises 14 residues. The V end was cut by 2 bases, the J end by 8 bases, with 13 bases between. This CDR3 is CASSEYREEDEQFF. DNA for the CDR3: TGTGCCAGCAGTGAATACAGGGAGGAAGATGAGCAGTTCTTC.

The chain employs TRBV29-1 and TRBJ1-5; perhaps TRBD1 as D (5 bases). The V end was cut by 2 bases, the J end by 7 bases, with 15 bases between. Germline assignment: CDR1 SQVTM and CDR2 ANQGSEA. The CDR3 length is 14 residues. The CDR3 nucleotides read TGCAGCGTTGAAACTCTGGGGCCAGGGCAGCCCCAGCATTTT. Protein: CSVETLGPGQPQHF. Looking up the rest from reference TRBV29-1 and TRBJ1-5 gives the full variable domain: SAVISQKPSRDICQRGTSLTIQCQVDSQVTMMFWYRQQPGQSLTLIATANQGSEATYESGFVIDKFPISRPNLTFSTLTVSNMSPEDSSIYLCSVETLGPGQPQHFGDGTRLSIL.

This clone is termed medium-sized. J is TRBJ2-3 and V is TRBV19; possibly TRBD1 for D (5 bases). V was trimmed by 8 bases and J by 4 bases, leaving 10 bases between them. CDR1 LNHDA and CDR2 SQIVND come from the germline V gene (reference sequence). This CDR3 has 12 amino acids. CDR3 sequence reads: CASHQGADTQYF. The CDR3 region has the DNA TGTGCCAGTCATCAGGGTGCAGATACGCAGTATTTT.

CDR3 in amino acids: CASSPNARDSNYGYTF. CDR3 DNA: TGTGCCAGCAGCCCCAACGCCCGGGACAGTAACTATGGCTACACCTTC. This sequence joins TRBV9 and TRBJ1-2; 7 bases match TRBD1. Germline V gene sequence: CDR1 SGDLS, CDR2 YYNGEE. V trimming: 4 bases; J trimming: 1 base; junction bases outside the gene matches: 10. CDR3 size: 16 residues.

The chain carries TRBV19 and TRBJ2-7; either TRBD1 or TRBD2 may fit D (6 bases each). Per the germline V gene, CDR1 is LNHDA and CDR2 is SQIVND (reference sequence). This CDR3 region has 15 residues. V dropped 4 bases and J dropped 3 bases, with 16 bases sitting between them. The CDR3 sequence: CASSTPLGGIYEQYF. Written as DNA, the CDR3 is TGTGCCAGTAGTACCCCACTAGGGGGGATCTACGAGCAGTACTTC. Using reference TRBV19 and TRBJ2-7 for the parts outside the CDR3, the full variable domain is DGGITQSPKYLFRKEGQNVTLSCEQNLNHDAMYWYRQDPGQGLRLIYYSQIVNDFQKGDIAEGYSVSREKKESFPLTVTSAQKNPTAFYLCASSTPLGGIYEQYFGPGTRLTVT.

The CDR3 sequence: CASSLCRAKNYNEQFF. The CDR3 DNA is TGTGCCAGCAGTTTGTGCAGGGCAAAAAACTACAATGAGCAGTTCTTC. V usage is TRBV27 and J usage is TRBJ2-1, with a tentative D call TRBD1 (5 bases). Germline CDR1 MNHEY, CDR2 SMNVEV (reference sequence). The CDR3 has 16 residues. The V gene lost 3 bases and the J gene lost 3 bases, with 15 bases spanning the gap.

The V and J genes are TRBV4-1 and TRBJ2-1, with D possibly being TRBD2 (5 bases). The CDR3 is 15 amino acids. The V and J ends lost 0 bases and 3 bases respectively, with 9 bases between them. Germline CDR1 is MGHRA and CDR2 is YSYEKL. The CDR3 here is CASSQDAGIYNEQFF. The CDR3 DNA sequence: TGCGCCAGCAGCCAAGATGCCGGGATCTACAATGAGCAGTTCTTC.

The V and J genes are TRBV29-1 and TRBJ2-2; D gene uncertain. The ends were cut back, 7 bases at V and 6 bases at J, with 12 bases in the middle. In germline, CDR1 is SQVTM, CDR2 ANQGSEA. The CDR3 contains 12 residues. CDR3 sequence: CSGTTSPGELFF. The CDR3, as DNA: TGCAGCGGGACCACCAGCCCCGGGGAGCTGTTTTTT.

This chain joins TRBV4-2 and TRBJ2-7; tentatively, D is TRBD1 (6 bases). Per the germline V gene, CDR1 is LGHNA and CDR2 is YNFKEQ. The CDR3 has 16 residues. V dropped 0 bases and J dropped 2 bases, with 14 bases sitting between them. CDR3 amino acids: CASSQESRGPTYEQYF. The CDR3 bases are TGTGCCAGCAGCCAAGAGAGCAGGGGCCCTACCTACGAGCAGTACTTC.

The J gene is TRBJ2-7, the V gene TRBV13; no clear D. There are 14 residues in the CDR3. Germline-derived CDR1 and CDR2 are PRHDT and FYEKMQ (reference sequence). Trimming stripped 5 bases from V and 3 bases from J, with 14 bases between. The CDR3 loop is CASSAEKIDYEQYF. CDR3 nucleotides: TGTGCCAGCAGCGCAGAGAAGATAGACTACGAGCAGTACTTC.

J is TRBJ2-5 and V is TRBV14, with 10 bases aligning to TRBD1. TRBJ2-7 explains the end of the DNA better; the J call may be wrong. Germline CDR1 SGHDN, CDR2 FVKESK. This CDR3 region has 15 residues. The CDR3 region is CASSPPGTGDYEQYF. The DNA for the CDR3 is TGTGCCAGCAGCCCGCCCGGGACAGGGGACTACGAGCAGTACTTC.

The V and J genes are TRBV7-6 and TRBJ2-7; TRBD1 matches 7 bases. CDR1 is SGHVS, CDR2 FNYEAQ, per germline. J gave up 3 bases and V 1 base, and 3 bases lay outside the gene matches. The CDR3 totals 14 residues. CDR3 DNA sequence: TGTGCCAGCAGCTTAGAGCAGGGGGACTACGAGCAGTACTTC. It is translated as CASSLEQGDYEQYF.

This clone appeared once. The J gene is TRBJ2-5, the V gene TRBV27, with D perhaps matching TRBD2 (7 bases). V lost 4 bases to trimming and J lost 2 bases, with 17 bases between them. CDR1 and CDR2 (germline): MNHEY, SMNVEV (reference sequence). The CDR3 covers 16 residues. CDR3 loop: CASSSTWGRGQETQYF. In nucleotides, the CDR3 is TGTGCCAGCAGTTCCACCTGGGGGCGGGGGCAAGAGACCCAGTACTTC.

This chain connects TRBV7-6 to TRBJ1-1; 7 nucleotides match TRBD1. J lost 3 bases, V lost 0 bases, and 1 base had no gene match. Germline V gene sequence: CDR1 SGHVS, CDR2 FNYEAQ. The CDR3 has 14 amino acids. CDR3 coding DNA: TGTGCCAGCAGCTTAGCTACAGGGGACACTGAAGCTTTCTTT. Amino acids: CASSLATGDTEAFF. The full variable domain, its missing parts supplied by reference TRBV7-6 and TRBJ1-1, is GAGVSQSPRYKVTKRGQDVALRCDPISGHVSLYWYRQALGQGPEFLTYFNYEAQQDKSGLPNDRFSAERPEGSISTLTIQRTEQRDSAMYRCASSLATGDTEAFFGQGTRLTVV.

The chain has TRBV27 and TRBJ2-7; D ambiguous. The CDR3 totals 12 residues. V dropped 2 bases and J dropped 4 bases, with 6 bases sitting between them. CDR1 is MNHEY and CDR2 is SMNVEV in the germline V gene (reference sequence). As DNA, the CDR3 is TGTGCCAGCAGTTTAGAGTTATACGAGCAGTACTTC. Amino acid sequence: CASSLELYEQYF.

The gene calls are TRBV6-4 and TRBJ2-2; TRBD1 or TRBD2 may be the D gene (5 bases each). The V end was cut by 0 bases, the J end by 2 bases, with 7 bases between. Germline assignment: CDR1 MRHNA and CDR2 SNTAGT. The CDR3 length is 15 residues. The CDR3 DNA reads TGTGCCAGCAGTGACTCGAGGGACAACACCGGGGAGCTGTTTTTT. This codes for CASSDSRDNTGELFF.